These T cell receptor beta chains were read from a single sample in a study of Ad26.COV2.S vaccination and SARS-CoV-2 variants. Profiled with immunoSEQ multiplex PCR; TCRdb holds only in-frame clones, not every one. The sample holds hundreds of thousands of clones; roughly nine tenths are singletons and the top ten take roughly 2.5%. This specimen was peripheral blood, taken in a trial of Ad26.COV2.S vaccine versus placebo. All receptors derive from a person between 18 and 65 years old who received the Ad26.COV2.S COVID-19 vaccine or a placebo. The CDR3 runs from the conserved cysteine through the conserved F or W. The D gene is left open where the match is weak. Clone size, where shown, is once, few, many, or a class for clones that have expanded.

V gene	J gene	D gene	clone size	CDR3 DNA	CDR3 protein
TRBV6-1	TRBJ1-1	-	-	TGTGCCAGCAGTGAGTTTATTGCAGCTGTCACTGAAGCTTTCTTT	CASSEFIAAVTEAFF
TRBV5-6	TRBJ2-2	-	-	TGTGCCAGCAGCTTGGTTTCCACACGTCGATATAGGACCGGGGAGCTGTTTTTT	CASSLVSTRRYRTGELFF
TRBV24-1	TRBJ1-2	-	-	TGTGCCACCAGTGATTCGAGCCAAATCTATGGCTACACCTTC	CATSDSSQIYGYTF
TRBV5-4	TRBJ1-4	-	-	TGTGCCAGCAGCTTGGGTTCTGAAGGAAAACTGTTTTTT	CASSLGSEGKLFF
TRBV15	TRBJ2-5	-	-	TGTGCCACCAGCAGAGACATCGGGACCCAGTACTTC	CATSRDIGTQYF
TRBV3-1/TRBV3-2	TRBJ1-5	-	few	TGTGCCAGCAGCCAAGTGCCAGGGGGCAATCAGCCCCAGCATTTT	CASSQVPGGNQPQHF
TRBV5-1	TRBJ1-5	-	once	TGCGCCAGCAGCGCAGTTAGCAATCAGCCCCAGCATTTT	CASSAVSNQPQHF
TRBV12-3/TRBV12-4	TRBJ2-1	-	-	TGTGCCAGCACCTTCGGTGGGCCTCCCCCGTTCTTC	CASTFGGPPPFF
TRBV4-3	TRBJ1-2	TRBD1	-	TGCGCCAGCAGCCAAGTAGTTGCAACAGGGGGAAATGGCTACACCTTC	CASSQVVATGGNGYTF
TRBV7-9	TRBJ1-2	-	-	TGTGCCAGCAGCTTTCTAGGACACCTCTATGGCTACACCTTC	CASSFLGHLYGYTF
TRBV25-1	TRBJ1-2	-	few	TGTGCCAGCAGTGAAATGGGGGCCTCCTATGGCTACACCTTC	CASSEMGASYGYTF
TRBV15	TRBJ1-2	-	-	TGTGCCACCAGAAATCCTGAAGAGTTCTATGGCTACACCTTC	CATRNPEEFYGYTF
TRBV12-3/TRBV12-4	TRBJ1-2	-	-	TGTGCCAGCAGTTTAAGGGGAGGGGACGGCTACACCTTC	CASSLRGGDGYTF
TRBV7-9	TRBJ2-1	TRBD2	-	TGTGCCAGCAGCAAGCGGGGGAGCTCCTACAATGAGCAGTTCTTC	CASSKRGSSYNEQFF
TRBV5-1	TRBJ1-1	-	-	TGCGCCAGCAGGCCAGGGCGGAACACTGAAGCTTTCTTT	CASRPGRNTEAFF
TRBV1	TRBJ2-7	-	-	TGCACCAGCAGCCAGGCCGGGTCCCCGGGTTTCTACGAGCAGTACTTC	CTSSQAGSPGFYEQYF
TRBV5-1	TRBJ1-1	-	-	TGCGCCAGCAGCTTGGGGTGGGGCAGGGTTGACACTGAAGCTTTCTTT	CASSLGWGRVDTEAFF
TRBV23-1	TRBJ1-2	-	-	TGCGCCAGCAGTCAATCTTTAGCTAACTATGGCTACACCTTC	CASSQSLANYGYTF
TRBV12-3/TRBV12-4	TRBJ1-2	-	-	TGTGCCAGCAGCTTTTTCTCAGGGGAAGGCTACACCTTC	CASSFFSGEGYTF
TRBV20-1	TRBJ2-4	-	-	TGCAGTGCTAGAGATATTAAAGGCCTGTACTTC	CSARDIKGLYF
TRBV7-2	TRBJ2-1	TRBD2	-	TGTGCCAGCAGCTTAGGTGGCGGGAGGAGGAGGGATGAGCAGTTCTTC	CASSLGGGRRRDEQFF
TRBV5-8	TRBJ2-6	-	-	TGTGCCAGCAGCTTGGAGGGCGCTGGGGCCAACGTCCTGACTTTC	CASSLEGAGANVLTF
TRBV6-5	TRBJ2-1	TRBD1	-	TGTGCCAGCAGTTACGGACAGGGACACTACTTTAGTGAGCAGTTCTTC	CASSYGQGHYFSEQFF
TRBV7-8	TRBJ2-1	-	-	TGTGCCAGCAGCTTAGTTCATGGGAGCGACGTCGCCGATGAGCAGTTCTTC	CASSLVHGSDVADEQFF
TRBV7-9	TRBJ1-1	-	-	TGTGCCAGCAGCCCCGGACACGGGAGGACCAACACTGAAGCTTTCTTT	CASSPGHGRTNTEAFF
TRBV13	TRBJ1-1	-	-	TGTGCCAGCAGCCGACGAGGGGTAAGAACTGAAGCTTTCTTT	CASSRRGVRTEAFF
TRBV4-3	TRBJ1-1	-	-	TGCGCCAGCAGCCAAGATGAGGGTTGGAGTGAAGCTTTCTTT	CASSQDEGWSEAFF
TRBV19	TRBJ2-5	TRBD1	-	TGTGCCAGTAGTAGCCTCGGGACAGTACAAGAGACCCAGTACTTC	CASSSLGTVQETQYF
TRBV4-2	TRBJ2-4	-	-	TGTGCCAGCAGCCCGGGGACCGCGCGGCAAAACATTCAGTACTTC	CASSPGTARQNIQYF
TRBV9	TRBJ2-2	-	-	TGTGCCAGCAGCGTCGGCGGGGAGCTGTTTTTT	CASSVGGELFF
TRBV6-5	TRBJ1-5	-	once	TGTGCCAGCAGGGGCCGCACAGAAAATCAGCCCCAGCATTTT	CASRGRTENQPQHF
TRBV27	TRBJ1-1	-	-	TGTGCCAGCAGTCTTCACAGGGATTTGGGTTTGAACACTGAAGCTTTCTTT	CASSLHRDLGLNTEAFF
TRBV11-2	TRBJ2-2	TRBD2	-	TGTGCCAGCAGCTTGCGTCCTAGCGGGAGCGGGGGCGGGGAGCTGTTTTTT	CASSLRPSGSGGGELFF
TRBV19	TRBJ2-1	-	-	TGTGCCAGTAGTGTATACAATGAGCAGTTCTTC	CASSVYNEQFF
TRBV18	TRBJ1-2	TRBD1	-	TGTGCCAGCTCACCATTCGCACAGGGGGACTATGGCTACACCTTC	CASSPFAQGDYGYTF
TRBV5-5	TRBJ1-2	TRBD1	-	TGTGCCAGCAGCTTATCCGTCCCGGGACAGGATTATGGCTACACCTTC	CASSLSVPGQDYGYTF
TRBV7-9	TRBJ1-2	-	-	TGTGCCAGCCTCCGCTTAGTGGGGGAGTATGGCTACACCTTC	CASLRLVGEYGYTF
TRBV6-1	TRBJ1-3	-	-	TGTGCCAGCAGTGAGGGACACCCCAACTCTGGAAACACCATATATTTT	CASSEGHPNSGNTIYF
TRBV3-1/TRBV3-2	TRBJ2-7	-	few	TGTGCCAGCAGCCAAGTCAGGGGCGAGCAGTACTTC	CASSQVRGEQYF
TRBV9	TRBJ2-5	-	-	TGTGCCAGCAGCGTAGGCGGTCAGGAGACCCAGTACTTC	CASSVGGQETQYF
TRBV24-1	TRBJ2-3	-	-	TGTGCCACCAGTGATTCCACAGGACCCGATACGCAGTATTTT	CATSDSTGPDTQYF
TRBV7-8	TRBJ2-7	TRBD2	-	TGTGCCAGCAGCTTAGGGGGGGGATACGAGCAGTACTTC	CASSLGGGYEQYF
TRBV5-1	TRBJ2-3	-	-	TGCGCCAGCAGCACTAACAGGGCTAGCACAGATACGCAGTATTTT	CASSTNRASTDTQYF
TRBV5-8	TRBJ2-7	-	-	TGTGCCAGCAGCTTGTCGCAGTTCACCTACGAGCAGTACTTC	CASSLSQFTYEQYF
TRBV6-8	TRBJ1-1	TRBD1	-	TGTGCCAGCCTCAACAGGGGCTCGAACACTGAAGCTTTCTTT	CASLNRGSNTEAFF
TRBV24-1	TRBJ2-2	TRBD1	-	TGTGCCACGACAGGGGAATTTGGCGGGGAGCTGTTTTTT	CATTGEFGGELFF
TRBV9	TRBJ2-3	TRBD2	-	TGTGCCAGCAGCGTAGGAAAAGACACCGGGACTAGCTCCACAGATACGCAGTATTTT	CASSVGKDTGTSSTDTQYF
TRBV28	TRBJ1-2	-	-	TGTGCCAGCAGTCTCCAGGGCACCGCTTTGGAGGACACCTTC	CASSLQGTALEDTF
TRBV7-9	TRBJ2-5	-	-	TGTGCCCTTGGGACACAAGAGACCCAGTACTTC	CALGTQETQYF
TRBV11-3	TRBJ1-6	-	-	TGTGCCAGCAGCGGTGACGGAATAATGGTGTCACCCCTCCACTTT	CASSGDGIMVSPLHF
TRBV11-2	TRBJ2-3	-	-	TGTGCCAGCAGCCAACTATCTACTACGCAGTATTTT	CASSQLSTTQYF
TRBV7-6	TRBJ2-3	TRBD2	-	TGTGCCAGCAGCTACCGACTAGCGGGAGTTGTTCGGGATACGCAGTATTTT	CASSYRLAGVVRDTQYF
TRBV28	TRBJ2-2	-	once	TGTGCCAGCGGAGGCAAGCCGGGACATTCGAACACCGGGGAGCTGTTTTTT	CASGGKPGHSNTGELFF
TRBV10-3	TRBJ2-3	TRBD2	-	TGTGCCATCAGCGATCTAGCGGCCCCTAGCACAGATACGCAGTATTTT	CAISDLAAPSTDTQYF